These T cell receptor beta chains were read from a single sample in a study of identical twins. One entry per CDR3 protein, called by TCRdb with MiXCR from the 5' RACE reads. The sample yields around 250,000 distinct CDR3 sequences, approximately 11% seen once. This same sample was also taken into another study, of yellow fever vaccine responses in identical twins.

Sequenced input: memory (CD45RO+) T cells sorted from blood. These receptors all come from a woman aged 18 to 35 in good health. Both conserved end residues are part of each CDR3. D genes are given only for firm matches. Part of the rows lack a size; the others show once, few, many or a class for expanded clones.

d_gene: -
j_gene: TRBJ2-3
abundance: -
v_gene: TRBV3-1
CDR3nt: TGTGCCAGCAGCCCAGCTCGCGCGGGGGCTGCGGTAGATACGCAGTATTTT
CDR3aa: CASSPARAGAAVDTQYF

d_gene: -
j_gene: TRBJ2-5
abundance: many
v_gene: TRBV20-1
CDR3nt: TGCAGTGCTAGATCCCCAGGGCCCGCGGGTCCCCAAGAGACCCAGTACTTC
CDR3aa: CSARSPGPAGPQETQYF

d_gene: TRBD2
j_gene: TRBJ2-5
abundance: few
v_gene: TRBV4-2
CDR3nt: TGTGCCAGCAGCCAAGAGGGGACTAGCGGGTTGTACCAAGAGACCCAGTACTTC
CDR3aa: CASSQEGTSGLYQETQYF

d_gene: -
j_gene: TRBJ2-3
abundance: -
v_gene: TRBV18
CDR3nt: TGTGCCAGCTCACCACTGGGCCCCACAGATACGCAGTATTTT
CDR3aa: CASSPLGPTDTQYF

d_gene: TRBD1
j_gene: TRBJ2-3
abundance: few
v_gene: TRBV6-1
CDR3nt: TGTGCCAGCAGATTCGCCCTTACGCCGGGACAGGGAGGTGATACGCAGTATTTT
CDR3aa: CASRFALTPGQGGDTQYF

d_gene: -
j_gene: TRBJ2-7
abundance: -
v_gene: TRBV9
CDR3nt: TGTGCCAGCAGCGCCGAGGCTGTGAACTACGAGCAGTACTTC
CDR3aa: CASSAEAVNYEQYF

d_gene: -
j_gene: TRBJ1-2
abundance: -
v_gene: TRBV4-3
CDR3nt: TGCGCCAGCAGCCAAGAGAGAAACTATGGCTACACCTTC
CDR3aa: CASSQERNYGYTF

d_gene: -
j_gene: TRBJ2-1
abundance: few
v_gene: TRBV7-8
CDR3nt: TGTGCCAGCAGCCCAAACGGGGGAAGCTCCTACAATGAGCAGTTCTTC
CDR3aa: CASSPNGGSSYNEQFF

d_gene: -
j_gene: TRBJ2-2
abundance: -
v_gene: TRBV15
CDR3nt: TGTGCCACCAGCGTCGGACAGACGAACACCGGGGAGCTGTTTTTT
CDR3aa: CATSVGQTNTGELFF

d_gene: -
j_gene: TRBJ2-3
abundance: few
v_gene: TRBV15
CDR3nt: TGTGCCACCAGCTATTTGGGGGGGGGCTCCGGAGATACGCAGTATTTT
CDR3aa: CATSYLGGGSGDTQYF

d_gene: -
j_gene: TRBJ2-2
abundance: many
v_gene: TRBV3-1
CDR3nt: TGTGCCAGCAGCCAAGATTTTCGGGAGACCGGGGAGCTGTTTTTT
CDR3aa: CASSQDFRETGELFF

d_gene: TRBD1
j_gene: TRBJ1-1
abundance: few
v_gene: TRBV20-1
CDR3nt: TGCAGTGCTAGAAGACAGGGGGCAAAGGTGTTGACTGAAGCTTTCTTT
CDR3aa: CSARRQGAKVLTEAFF

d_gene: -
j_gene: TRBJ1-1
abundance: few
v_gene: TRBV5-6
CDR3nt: TGTGCCAGCAGCTTGGAGGGACGAAAGAGGACTGAAGCTTTCTTT
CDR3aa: CASSLEGRKRTEAFF

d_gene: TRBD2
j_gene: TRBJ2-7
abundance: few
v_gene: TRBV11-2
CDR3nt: TGTGCCAGCAGCTTCCTAGCGGGGAGGGATTCCTACGAGCAGTACTTC
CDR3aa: CASSFLAGRDSYEQYF

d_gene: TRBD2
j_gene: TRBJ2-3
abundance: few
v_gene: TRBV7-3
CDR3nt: TGTGCCAGCAGCTCCCTACTAGCGAGCATCGGGGATACGCAGTATTTT
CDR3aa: CASSSLLASIGDTQYF

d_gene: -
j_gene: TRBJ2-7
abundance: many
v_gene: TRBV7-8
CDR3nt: TGTGCCAGCAGCCCAGGAGAGCTGAGGTACGAGCAGTACTTC
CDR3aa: CASSPGELRYEQYF

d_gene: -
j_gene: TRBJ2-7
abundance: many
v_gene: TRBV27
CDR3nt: TGTGCCAGCAGCCCAGGATCTCCCTACGAGCAGTACTTC
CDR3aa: CASSPGSPYEQYF

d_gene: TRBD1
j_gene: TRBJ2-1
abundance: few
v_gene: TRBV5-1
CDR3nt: TGCGCCAGCAGCTCCACAGGGGTTACAGAGCAGTTCTTC
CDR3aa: CASSSTGVTEQFF

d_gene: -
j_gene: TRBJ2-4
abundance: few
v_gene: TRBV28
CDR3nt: TGTGCCAGCAGTCCCTGGGGGCAGGGCATACCCAAAAACATTCAGTACTTC
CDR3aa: CASSPWGQGIPKNIQYF

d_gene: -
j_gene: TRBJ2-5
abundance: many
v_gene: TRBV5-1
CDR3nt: TGCGCCAGCAGAGTCAGCCAAGAGACCCAGTACTTC
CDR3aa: CASRVSQETQYF

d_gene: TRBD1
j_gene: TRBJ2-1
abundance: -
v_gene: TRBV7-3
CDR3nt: TGTGCCAGCAGCTTAACTCGGGACAGGGAGACGTTCTTC
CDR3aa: CASSLTRDRETFF

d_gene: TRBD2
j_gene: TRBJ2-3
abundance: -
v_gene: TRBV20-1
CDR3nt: TGCAGTGCTCATAAACCGGGAGGATCAGATACGCAGTATTTT
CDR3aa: CSAHKPGGSDTQYF

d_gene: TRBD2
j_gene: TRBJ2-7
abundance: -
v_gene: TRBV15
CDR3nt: TGTGCCACCAGCATAACTAGCGGGGGGGCCTACGAGCAGTACTTC
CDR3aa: CATSITSGGAYEQYF

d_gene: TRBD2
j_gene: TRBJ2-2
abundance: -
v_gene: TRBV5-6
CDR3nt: TGTGCCGGACCTACTAGCGGTAGTGGGTCCTGGGAGCTGTTTTTT
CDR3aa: CAGPTSGSGSWELFF

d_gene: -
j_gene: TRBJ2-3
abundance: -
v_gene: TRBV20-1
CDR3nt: TGCAGTGGCCTAAGACAGCTACGCACAGATACGCAGTATTTT
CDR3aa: CSGLRQLRTDTQYF

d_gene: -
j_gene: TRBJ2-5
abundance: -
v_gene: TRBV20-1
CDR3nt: TGCAGTGCTAGGCCCGGGACTGGGAAACAAGAGACCCAGTACTTC
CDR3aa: CSARPGTGKQETQYF

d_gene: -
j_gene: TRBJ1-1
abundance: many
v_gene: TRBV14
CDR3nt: TGTGCCAGCAGCCAAGTAGCGGGAATGAACACTGAAGCTTTCTTT
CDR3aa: CASSQVAGMNTEAFF

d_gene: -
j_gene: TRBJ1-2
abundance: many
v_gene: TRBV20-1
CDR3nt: TGCAGTGCTAAGGACAGTCCGAACTATGGCTACACCTTC
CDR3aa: CSAKDSPNYGYTF

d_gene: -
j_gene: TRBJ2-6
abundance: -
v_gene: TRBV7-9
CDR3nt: TGTGCCAGCAGGGCCGCGACAGTTTCCGGGGCCAACGTCCTGACTTTC
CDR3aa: CASRAATVSGANVLTF

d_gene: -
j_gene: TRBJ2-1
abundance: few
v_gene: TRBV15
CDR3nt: TGTGCCACCAGCCGTCCCCTTTCCCGGGGTCCCTACAATGAGCAGTTCTTC
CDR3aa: CATSRPLSRGPYNEQFF

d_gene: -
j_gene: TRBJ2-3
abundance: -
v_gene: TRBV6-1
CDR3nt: TGTGCCAGCAGTGAAGTGGGGAGGTCGTTTGCAGATACGCAGTATTTT
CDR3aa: CASSEVGRSFADTQYF

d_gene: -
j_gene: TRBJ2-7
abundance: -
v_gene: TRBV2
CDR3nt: TGTGCCAGCAGTCGTGACGGGATCTACGAGCAGTACTTC
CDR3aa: CASSRDGIYEQYF

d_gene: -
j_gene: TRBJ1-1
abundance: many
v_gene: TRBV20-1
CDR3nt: TGCAGTGCTAGAGTGGGGCAGGGCTGGAACACTGAAGCTTTCTTT
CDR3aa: CSARVGQGWNTEAFF

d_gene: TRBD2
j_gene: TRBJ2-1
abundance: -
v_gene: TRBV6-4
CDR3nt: TGTGCCTGCAGTTTACAGGGGACTAGCGGCATTACCTACAATGAGCAGTTCTTC
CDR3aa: CACSLQGTSGITYNEQFF

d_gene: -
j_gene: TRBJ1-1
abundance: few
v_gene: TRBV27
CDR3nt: TGTGCCAGCATGCCAGAACCGAACACTGAAGCTTTCTTT
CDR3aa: CASMPEPNTEAFF

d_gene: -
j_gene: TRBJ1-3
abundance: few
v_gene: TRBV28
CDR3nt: TGTGCCAGCAGTTCCGTAAATGGAAACACCATATATTTT
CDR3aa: CASSSVNGNTIYF

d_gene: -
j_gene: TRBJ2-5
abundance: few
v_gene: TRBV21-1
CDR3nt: TGTGCCAGCAGCAAGAACCCGGGACAGGGGTTGGAGACCCAGTACTTC
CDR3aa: CASSKNPGQGLETQYF

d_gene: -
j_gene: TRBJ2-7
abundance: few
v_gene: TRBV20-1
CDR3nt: TGCAGTGCTAGATTTAGTAGGCCGGAGCAGTACTTC
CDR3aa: CSARFSRPEQYF

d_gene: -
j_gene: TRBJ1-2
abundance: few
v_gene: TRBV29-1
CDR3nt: TGCAGCGTTGAAGTAGTGATGCAGGGAGAGGGCTACACCTTC
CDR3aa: CSVEVVMQGEGYTF

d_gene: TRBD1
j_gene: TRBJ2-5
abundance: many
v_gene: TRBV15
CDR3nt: TGTGCCACCAGCAGCGGACAGGGCGGAAAAGAGACCCAGTACTTC
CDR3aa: CATSSGQGGKETQYF

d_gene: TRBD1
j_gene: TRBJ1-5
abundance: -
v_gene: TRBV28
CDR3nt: TGTGCCAGCAGGGGGACAGGGGGCTTCAGCAATCAGCCCCAGCATTTT
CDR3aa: CASRGTGGFSNQPQHF

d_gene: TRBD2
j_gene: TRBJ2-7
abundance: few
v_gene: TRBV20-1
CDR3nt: TGCAGTGCTAGAAGCGGGGCACGCTCCTACGAGCAGTACTTC
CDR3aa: CSARSGARSYEQYF

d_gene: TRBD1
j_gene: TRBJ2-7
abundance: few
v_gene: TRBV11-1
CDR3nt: TGTGCCAGCAGCCCCGGGCGGGACAGGCCCTACGAGCAGTACTTC
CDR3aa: CASSPGRDRPYEQYF

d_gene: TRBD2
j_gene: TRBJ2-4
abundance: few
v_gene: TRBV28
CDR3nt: TGTGCCAGCAGTTTATCACTAGCGGGCTTTGCAGCCAAAAACATTCAGTACTTC
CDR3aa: CASSLSLAGFAAKNIQYF

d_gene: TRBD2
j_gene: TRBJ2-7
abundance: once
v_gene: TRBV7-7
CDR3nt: TGTGCTAGCAGCTTAGGACTAGCGGGAGGTGGCGAGCAGTACTTC
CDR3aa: CASSLGLAGGGEQYF

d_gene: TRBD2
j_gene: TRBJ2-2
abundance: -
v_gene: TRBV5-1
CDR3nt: TGCGCCAGCAGCTTGGGCCCTAGCGGCCACTACACCGGGGAGCTGTTTTTT
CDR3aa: CASSLGPSGHYTGELFF

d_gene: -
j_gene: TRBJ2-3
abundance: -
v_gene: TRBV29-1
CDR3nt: TGCAGCGTTGGGTTAATAGGGGGCACAGATACGCAGTATTTT
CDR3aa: CSVGLIGGTDTQYF